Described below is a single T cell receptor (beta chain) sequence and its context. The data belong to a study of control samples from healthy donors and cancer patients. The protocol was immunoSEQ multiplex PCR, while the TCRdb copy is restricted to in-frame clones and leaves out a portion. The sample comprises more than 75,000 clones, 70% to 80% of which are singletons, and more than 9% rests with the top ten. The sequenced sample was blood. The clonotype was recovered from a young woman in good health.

The chain's CDR3 is CASSSTGGLSYGYTF. Here the CDR3 DNA reads TGTGCCAGCAGTAGCACAGGGGGCTTGAGCTATGGCTACACCTTC. The rearrangement joins TRBV6-5 to TRBJ1-2; 9 nucleotides align to TRBD1. V lost 5 bases, J lost 4 bases, and 8 bases stayed unmatched. CDR1 and CDR2 (germline): MNHEY, SVGAGI. The CDR3 sequence is 15 residues long.